These 5 T cell receptor beta chains were sequenced from one sample in a study of OX40 agonist ivuxolimab in advanced cancers. Here immunoSEQ multiplex PCR was the method, and the copy in TCRdb shows in-frame clones only, minus some. This sample carries over 20,000 clones, approximately 78% of them seen once, and the ten largest clones take around 15%. Sample: CD4+ or CD8+ T cells sorted from blood, taken in a trial of the OX40 agonist ivuxolimab. These receptors all stem from an adult with an advanced solid tumor such as melanoma, head and neck, liver or kidney cancer.

V usage is TRBV16 and J usage is TRBJ1-2; D gene unclear. The V gene's germline CDR1 is KGHSY and CDR2 FQNENV. Trimming shortened V by 1 base and J by 11 bases, and 8 bases separated the two germline ends. This CDR3 spans 11 amino acids. CDR3 in DNA: TGTGCCAGCAGCCAATGGGATTTGTACACCTTC. The encoded protein is CASSQWDLYTF.

The chain employs TRBV5-6 and TRBJ2-7, with D hard to call. This CDR3 has 13 residues. Germline V gene lookup returns CDR1 SGHDT and CDR2 YYEEEE. V lost 4 bases, J lost 0 bases, and 8 bases lay in between. This chain's CDR3 is CASSQISSYEQYF. In nucleotides, the CDR3 is TGTGCCAGCAGCCAAATTAGCTCCTACGAGCAGTACTTC.

The rearrangement uses TRBV6-6 and TRBJ2-7; TRBD1 matches at 9 bases. Germline V gene data show CDR1 as MNHNY and CDR2 as SVGAGI (reference sequence). The CDR3 spans 16 residues. After removal of 5 bases from V and 4 bases from J, the junction contained 12 bases not matched to a gene. As DNA, the CDR3 is TGTGCCAGCAGTATCACACCGGGACAGGGTTCGTACGAGCAGTACTTC. Its translation is CASSITPGQGSYEQYF.

This chain links TRBV10-3 with TRBJ2-4; 9 bases match TRBD1. Germline V gene data show CDR1 as ENHRY and CDR2 as SYGVKD. The J segment lost 5 bases and the V segment lost 6 bases, leaving 5 bases of the junction unmatched. CDR3 size: 14 residues. CDR3 bases: TGTGCCATCAGAGGGGACAGGGACCAAAACATTCAGTACTTC. Translated: CAIRGDRDQNIQYF.

The V call is TRBV7-2, the J call TRBJ2-2; TRBD2 is a possible D gene (6 bases). CDR3 size: 16 residues. In germline, CDR1 is SGHTA, CDR2 FQGNSA. With 1 base removed from V and 2 bases from J, the gap between germline ends came to 11 bases. As DNA, the CDR3 is TGTGCCAGCAGCTTAGGGGGAGGTCGCAACACCGGGGAGCTGTTTTTT. Translated, it gives CASSLGGGRNTGELFF.